Listed below are T cell receptor beta chains from one sample, sequenced in a study of T cell responses to AZD1222 COVID-19 vaccine. Measured with immunoSEQ multiplex PCR; TCRdb has only the in-frame clones, and not every one. This repertoire shows 66,000 or so clones, roughly 78% found once; its top ten account for about a quarter. The starting material was peripheral blood, obtained on day 0 of MenACWY control vaccination. Receptor source: an adult in good health. Each CDR3 is given without its conserved first and last residue.

cdr3_length	v_call	j_call	cdr3_aa
11	TRBV29-1	TRBJ2-2	SVGEVNTGELF
13	TRBV3-1/TRBV3-2	TRBJ2-1	ASSQVTSGYNEQF
13	TRBV30	TRBJ2-3	AWSFGMEITDTQY
12	TRBV19	TRBJ2-3	ASSSGGVRDTQY
13	TRBV5-1	TRBJ2-1	ASSPLGSGGDEQF
13	TRBV5-1	TRBJ1-1	ASSHSGGTNTEAF
11	TRBV6-5	TRBJ1-5	ASSLSRNQPQH
10	TRBV2	TRBJ1-1	ASSEYRSEAF
10	TRBV18	TRBJ1-5	ASLRGSQPQH
13	TRBV2	TRBJ2-2	ASSGASANTGELF
12	TRBV11-3	TRBJ2-2	ASSLGQDTGELF
16	TRBV7-8	TRBJ2-1	ASGPGLAGFGSYNEQF
11	TRBV12-3/TRBV12-4	TRBJ1-2	ASSPQGSYGYT
11	TRBV5-4	TRBJ1-2	ASSLVGDYGYT
14	TRBV5-6	TRBJ2-1	ASSSGTGGSYNEQF
13	TRBV13	TRBJ1-4	ASSFSRGPNEKLF
15	TRBV27	TRBJ1-5	ASSPTPTFNSNQPQH
14	TRBV6-2/TRBV6-3	TRBJ2-6	ASSYSGISGANVLT
10	TRBV2	TRBJ1-2	ASASDLYGYT
13	TRBV6-2/TRBV6-3	TRBJ2-7	ASSSPGRPPYEQY
11	TRBV30	TRBJ2-2	AWRKLRGGELF
12	TRBV4-1	TRBJ2-1	ASSPEEGANEQF
11	TRBV7-9	TRBJ2-7	ASSLAGRGEQY
10	TRBV29-1	TRBJ1-3	SVATTGDTIY
11	TRBV5-1	TRBJ2-5	ASSRDFQETQY
14	TRBV23-1	TRBJ2-4	ASSQSCQVAKNIQY
13	TRBV5-1	TRBJ2-2	ASSHGTINTGELF
10	TRBV28	TRBJ1-1	ASSLGWAEAF
11	TRBV12-3/TRBV12-4	TRBJ2-1	ASSFGSYNEQF
12	TRBV5-1	TRBJ1-6	ASSLAQPDSPLH
12	TRBV9	TRBJ1-1	ASSVSWTNTEAF
13	TRBV5-1	TRBJ2-5	ASSLDGTAQETQY
12	TRBV5-1	TRBJ1-2	ASSHGQGSSGYT
11	TRBV30	TRBJ1-2	AWSTRGGYGYT
12	TRBV3-1/TRBV3-2	TRBJ2-5	ASSRGGTQETQY
14	TRBV6-2/TRBV6-3	TRBJ2-5	ASSYLGLAGEETQY
12	TRBV21-1	TRBJ1-5	ASSQGGQGHAQH
13	TRBV30	TRBJ1-2	AWTFGDTANYGYT
10	TRBV5-4	TRBJ1-2	ASSFRGSGYT
13	TRBV5-1	TRBJ2-1	ASSSGSVTYNEQF
13	TRBV7-9	TRBJ2-2	ASSLLAADAGELF
11	TRBV6-1	TRBJ1-2	ASSEPGNYGYT
12	TRBV18	TRBJ1-4	ASSTRSMGEKLF
14	TRBV24-1	TRBJ2-1	ATSDRQGTLLNEQF
13	TRBV5-5	TRBJ2-1	ASSLEGGIYNEQF
10	TRBV5-5	TRBJ2-2	ASSLNTGELF
9	TRBV5-5	TRBJ2-1	ASSLKDEQF
9	TRBV11-3	TRBJ1-1	ASSSGGEAF
12	TRBV2	TRBJ1-1	ASRRGGRDTEAF